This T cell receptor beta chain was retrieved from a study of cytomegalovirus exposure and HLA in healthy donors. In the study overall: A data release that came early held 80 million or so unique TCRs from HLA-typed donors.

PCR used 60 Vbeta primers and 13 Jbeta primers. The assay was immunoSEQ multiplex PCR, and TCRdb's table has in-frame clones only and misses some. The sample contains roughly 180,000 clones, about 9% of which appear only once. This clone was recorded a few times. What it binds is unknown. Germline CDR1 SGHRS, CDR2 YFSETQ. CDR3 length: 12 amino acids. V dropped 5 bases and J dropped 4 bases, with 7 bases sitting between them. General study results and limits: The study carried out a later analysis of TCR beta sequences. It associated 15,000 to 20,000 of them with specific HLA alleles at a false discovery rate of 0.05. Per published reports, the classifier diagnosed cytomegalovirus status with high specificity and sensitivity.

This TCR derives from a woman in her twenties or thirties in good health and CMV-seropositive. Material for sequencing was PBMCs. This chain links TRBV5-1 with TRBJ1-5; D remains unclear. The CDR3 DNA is TGCGCCAGCAGTGGTCTAAATCAGCCCCAGCATTTT. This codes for CASSGLNQPQHF.